These 18 T cell receptor beta chains came from one sample sequenced in a study of CD8+ T cells in alopecia areata. The authors extracted RNA and reverse transcribed it into cDNA as the sequencing template. TCRdb's copy holds only in-frame clones and misses some; the assay was immunoSEQ multiplex PCR. The table lists approximately 13,000 clones, 58% of them singletons. For several of the biomarker-study patients, the CD4+ cells were further sorted so as to obtain CD25+CD127- cells. The material sequenced was CD4+ Tregs sorted from blood. Every receptor here comes from a human donor with alopecia areata.

This sequence joins TRBV13 and TRBJ2-3; no definite D call. Germline V gene lookup returns CDR1 PRHDT and CDR2 FYEKMQ (reference sequence). The CDR3 is 17 amino acids. Between the trimmed V and J ends, which lost 5 bases and 1 base, there was a span of 19 bases. The CDR3: CASSRKRSGLRTDTQYF. The CDR3 DNA is TGTGCCAGCAGCCGCAAACGTTCAGGCCTCCGCACAGATACGCAGTATTTT.

This clone was recorded a few times. This sequence joins TRBV2 and TRBJ2-3; the match to TRBD1 covers 8 bases. The CDR3 consists of 14 residues. With V trimmed by 6 bases and J by 4 bases, 6 bases remained unmatched. Germline CDR1 SNHLY, CDR2 FYNNEI. CDR3 nucleotides: TGTGCCAGCAGCCCAGGGGGCGCGGCAGATACGCAGTATTTT. The encoded protein is CASSPGGAADTQYF.

The chain uses TRBV19 and TRBJ1-2, with D possibly being TRBD1 (5 bases). Germline CDR1 is LNHDA and CDR2 is SQIVND (reference sequence). This CDR3 has 12 amino acids. Deletions cut 5 bases from V and 2 bases from J, with 6 bases between. The CDR3 DNA follows: TGTGCCAGTAGTCCAGGGAACTATGGCTACACCTTC. Its protein product is CASSPGNYGYTF. The full variable domain, rest sourced from reference TRBV19 and TRBJ1-2, is DGGITQSPKYLFRKEGQNVTLSCEQNLNHDAMYWYRQDPGQGLRLIYYSQIVNDFQKGDIAEGYSVSREKKESFPLTVTSAQKNPTAFYLCASSPGNYGYTFGSGTRLTVV.

The chain couples TRBV6-7 to TRBJ2-7; possibly TRBD2 for D (5 bases). TRBV6-7 is noted as an ORF with a role that remains uncertain. CDR3 length: 16 amino acids. Trimming took 6 bases from V and 1 from J, leaving 19 bases between them. CDR3 region: CASSCEVREKSYEQYF. CDR3 nucleotide sequence: TGTGCCAGCAGCTGCGAAGTGAGGGAGAAGTCCTACGAGCAGTACTTC.

There are a few counts of this clone. The chain couples TRBV6-5 to TRBJ1-1, with TRBD1 matching over 7 bases. This CDR3 region has 16 residues. The V gene end was trimmed by 0 bases and the J gene end by 0 bases; junction bases not matched to a gene: 4. Germline CDR1 is MNHEY and CDR2 is SVGAGI. CDR3 nucleotides: TGTGCCAGCAGTTACTCCGCAGGGGGAGTGAACACTGAAGCTTTCTTT. This translates into CASSYSAGGVNTEAFF.

V gene TRBV2 combines with J gene TRBJ2-2; D uncertain. The CDR3 runs to 12 residues. Per germline, CDR1 SNHLY and CDR2 FYNNEI. V was shortened by 8 bases and J by 3 bases, with 7 bases between the two germline ends. The CDR3 region is CASLPHTGELFF. The CDR3 nucleotides read TGTGCCAGCTTACCCCACACCGGGGAGCTGTTTTTT. The variable domain in full, completed from reference TRBV2 and TRBJ2-2, reads EPEVTQTPSHQVTQMGQEVILRCVPISNHLYFYWYRQILGQKVEFLVSFYNNEISEKSEIFDDQFSVERPDGSNFTLKIRSTKLEDSAMYFCASLPHTGELFFGEGSRLTVL.

This clone was recorded once. This chain joins TRBV18 and TRBJ2-1, with 11 bases aligning to TRBD1. V lost 0 bases and J lost 5; bases outside the gene matches: 3. The CDR3 contains 16 residues. CDR1 is KGHSH, CDR2 LQKENI, per germline. CDR3 nucleotide sequence: TGTGCCAGCTCACCACCTAGGGGACAGGGGGACAATGAGCAGTTCTTC. Its translation: CASSPPRGQGDNEQFF.

The chain is built from TRBV27 and TRBJ2-7; tentative D call: TRBD2 (6 bases). Germline V gives CDR1 MNHEY, CDR2 SMNVEV (reference sequence). Trimming removed 5 bases from V and 3 bases from J, with 14 bases in between. The CDR3 length is 14 residues. The CDR3 coding sequence is TGTGCCAGCAGTCCCCAGGGAGGTTACTACGAGCAGTACTTC. Translating it yields CASSPQGGYYEQYF.

By share, this clone counts as medium-sized (0.01 to 0.1%). V gene TRBV5-1 combines with J gene TRBJ2-1; TRBD2 matches 8 bases. J gave up 1 base and V 4 bases, and 7 bases lay outside the gene matches. CDR3 size: 16 residues. Germline V lookup: CDR1 SGHRS, CDR2 YFSETQ. Here the CDR3 reads CASSTLAGWSYNEQFF. For the CDR3, the DNA is TGCGCCAGCAGCACCTTAGCGGGATGGTCCTACAATGAGCAGTTCTTC.

The chain carries TRBV28 and TRBJ2-1; D perhaps matches TRBD1 (5 bases). V was clipped by 3 bases and J by 0 bases, with 12 bases between them. Germline CDR1 is MDHEN and CDR2 is SYDVKM. The CDR3 has 16 residues. In nucleotides, the CDR3 is TGTGCCAGCAGTTTCCCCTTGCAGGGCTCCTACAATGAGCAGTTCTTC. Translating gives CASSFPLQGSYNEQFF.

The CDR3: CASSVERGQGGYTF. CDR3 bases: TGTGCCAGCAGCGTAGAAAGGGGGCAGGGTGGCTACACCTTC. The V call is TRBV9, the J call TRBJ1-2; 7 nucleotides match TRBD1. J lost 7 bases, V lost 0 bases, and 6 bases had no gene match. The CDR3 length is 14 residues. Per germline, CDR1 SGDLS and CDR2 YYNGEE. The full variable domain, its missing parts supplied by reference TRBV9 and TRBJ1-2, is DSGVTQTPKHLITATGQRVTLRCSPRSGDLSVYWYQQSLDQGLQFLIQYYNGEERAKGNILERFSAQQFPDLHSELNLSSLELGDSALYFCASSVERGQGGYTFGSGTRLTVV.

In its sample, this clone was seen a few times. An end of the junction does not agree with germline; a read error may underlie this. The chain links TRBV10-3 to TRBJ2-5, with D possibly called TRBD1 or TRBD2 (5 bases each). Germline CDR1 is ENHRY and CDR2 is SYGVKD. The CDR3 extends over 15 amino acids. For the CDR3, the DNA is TGTGCCATCAGTGACGGGGCGGAACCAACAGAGGCCCAGTACTTC. This encodes CAISDGAEPTEAQYF.

The chain links TRBV10-2 to TRBJ1-5; D remains unclear. The CDR3 is 14 residues long. The germline V gene encodes CDR1 WSHSY and CDR2 SAAADI. Trimming took off 6 bases at V and 0 bases at J, with 9 bases between the two ends. In DNA, the CDR3 is TGCGCCAGCAGGCAGGTCGATAGCAATCAGCCCCAGCATTTT. The encoded protein is CASRQVDSNQPQHF.

The CDR3 here is CASSESLGTQYF. The CDR3 DNA sequence: TGTGCCAGCAGTGAGTCATTAGGTACGCAGTATTTT. V and J are TRBV6-1 and TRBJ2-3, with D hard to call. Per germline, CDR1 MNHNS and CDR2 SASEGT. V lost 3 bases and J lost 8, with 9 bases in between. The CDR3 runs 12 residues.

The J gene is TRBJ1-1, the V gene TRBV27; no reliable D call. Trimming took 4 bases from V and 0 from J, leaving 12 bases between them. Germline CDR1 and CDR2: MNHEY and SMNVEV (reference sequence). This CDR3 has 15 residues. The CDR3 DNA follows: TGTGCCAGCAGTTCCTCCCCTAACGTGAACACTGAAGCTTTCTTT. Amino acids: CASSSSPNVNTEAFF.

The rearrangement links TRBV18 to TRBJ2-3, with TRBD2 matching over 14 bases. CDR3 length equals 18 residues. V shed 3 bases and J 0 bases; nucleotides not matched to a gene: 5. The germline CDR1 and CDR2 sequences are KGHSH and LQKENI. The CDR3 sequence is CASSPRLAGGLSTDTQYF. The CDR3 DNA follows: TGTGCCAGCTCACCGCGACTAGCGGGAGGGCTGAGCACAGATACGCAGTATTTT.

This clone has only a few counts. This rearrangement joins TRBV10-3 to TRBJ2-7, with TRBD1 identical over 8 bases. In germline, CDR1 is ENHRY, CDR2 SYGVKD. Losses at the gene ends were 6 bases for V and 3 bases for J; bases not matched to a gene: 1. The CDR3 is made up of 12 amino acids. The CDR3 loop reads CAIRGQDYEQYF. CDR3 DNA sequence: TGTGCCATCAGGGGACAGGACTACGAGCAGTACTTC.

This clone occurred a few times. This sequence joins TRBV28 and TRBJ2-5; D possibly corresponds to TRBD2 (6 bases). V shed 3 bases and J shed 3 bases, with 8 bases lying between them. CDR3 length: 13 residues. Looked up from germline, CDR1 is MDHEN and CDR2 is SYDVKM. The CDR3 nucleotides are TGTGCCAGCAGTTTGGGAGGCGAAGAGACCCAGTACTTC. Protein product: CASSLGGEETQYF.